The 5 T cell receptor beta chains reported below all come from one sample, sequenced in a study of sequential checkpoint blockade in melanoma. The treatment: randomized to nivolumab then ipilimumab (arm A) or the reverse (arm B). Sequenced by immunoSEQ multiplex PCR; TCRdb stores in-frame clones only, minus some. The table shows some 17,000 clones, with about 80% occurring only once. Sample: CD8+ T cells sorted from blood (inferred from file names), taken from a patient given nivolumab and ipilimumab in sequence. These receptors were collected from a human donor with melanoma.

V usage is TRBV25-1 and J usage is TRBJ1-1; TRBD1 might be the D (6 bases). CDR3 length: 12 amino acids. The V gene lost 6 bases and the J gene lost 6 bases, with 11 bases spanning the gap. Germline V gene lookup returns CDR1 MGHDK and CDR2 SYGVNS. The CDR3 loop reads CASSSQGAEAFF. The CDR3 DNA sequence: TGTGCCAGCAGCTCACAGGGCGCTGAAGCTTTCTTT.

V usage is TRBV7-9 and J usage is TRBJ2-7; tentative D call: TRBD2 (6 bases). The V gene lost 2 bases and the J gene lost 2 bases, with 10 bases spanning the gap. In germline, CDR1 is SEHNR, CDR2 FQNEAQ (reference sequence). The CDR3 has 14 amino acids. The CDR3 loop reads CASSLSSGPYEQYF. The CDR3 DNA sequence: TGTGCCAGCAGCTTATCCAGCGGGCCCTACGAGCAGTACTTC.

The V call is TRBV9, the J call TRBJ1-1; D might be TRBD1 (5 bases). CDR1 SGDLS and CDR2 YYNGEE come from the germline V gene. V lost 2 bases and J lost 0, with 8 bases in between. The CDR3 spans 14 residues. CDR3 sequence (DNA): TGTGCCAGCAGCGTGGACACTATGAACACTGAAGCTTTCTTT. Its translation is CASSVDTMNTEAFF.

The V and J genes are TRBV4-1 and TRBJ2-7; TRBD2 matches 7 bases. V trimming: 0 bases; J trimming: 5 bases; junction bases outside the gene matches: 16. This CDR3 has 18 amino acids. CDR1 is MGHRA and CDR2 is YSYEKL in the germline V gene. CDR3 DNA sequence: TGCGCCAGCAGCCAAGATAGGGCTAGCGGAGGGGTGGAACACGAGCAGTACTTC. Translated: CASSQDRASGGVEHEQYF.

About this clone itself: The conserved closing phenylalanine or tryptophan is absent in this CDR3, likely reflecting a read error. The genes are TRBV9 and TRBJ2-7; D possibly corresponds to TRBD1 (5 bases). Germline CDR1 reads SGDLS; CDR2 reads YYNGEE. The CDR3 covers 14 residues. The germline V and J ends were trimmed by 3 bases and 0 bases, with 10 bases remaining between them. Here the CDR3 DNA reads TGTGCCAGCAGCGGGCACAGGAACTCCTACGAGCAGTACCTC. Its translation is CASSGHRNSYEQYL.